The 3 T cell receptor beta chains reported below all come from one sample, sequenced in a study of T cell repertoires in cytomegalovirus infection. These TCRs' antigens remain unknown. TCRdb passed the reads through MiXCR, listing each CDR3 protein once. The sample has approximately 770,000 distinct CDR3 sequences; about 27% are singletons. The material sequenced was cultured CD8+ T cells from PBMCs, taken from culture after CMV antigen stimulation. All receptors come from a human donor in good health (CMV status not recorded). Some clones in this sample may be carry-over from other donors' samples.

The rearrangement joins TRBV5-1 to TRBJ2-1; 12 nucleotides line up with TRBD2. The CDR3 sequence is 15 residues long. V gave up 1 base and J gave up 5 bases; unmatched junction bases: 1. Germline-derived CDR1 and CDR2 are SGHRS and YFSETQ. Written as DNA, the CDR3 is TGCGCCAGCAGCTTGCCTAGCGGGGGGGACAATGAGCAGTTCTTC. As protein: CASSLPSGGDNEQFF. Filled out from reference TRBV5-1 and TRBJ2-1, the complete variable domain reads KAGVTQTPRYLIKTRGQQVTLSCSPISGHRSVSWYQQTPGQGLQFLFEYFSETQRNKGNFPGRFSGRQFSNSRSEMNVSTLELGDSALYLCASSLPSGGDNEQFFGPGTRLTVL.

This clonotype showed up just a few times. The chain is built from TRBV9 and TRBJ2-1; 12 bases are shared with TRBD2. V dropped 4 bases and J dropped 5; count of bases not matched to a gene: 7. The CDR3 is made up of 16 amino acids. Germline CDR1 and CDR2: SGDLS and YYNGEE. CDR3 protein: CASSPRTSGINNEQFF. DNA of the CDR3: TGTGCCAGCAGCCCCAGGACTAGCGGGATTAACAATGAGCAGTTCTTC.

J is TRBJ1-1 and V is TRBV4-2; possible D gene TRBD1, 5 bases. V was pared by 3 bases and J by 0 bases, with 14 bases between. The V gene's germline CDR1 is LGHNA and CDR2 YNFKEQ. This CDR3 region has 16 residues. DNA for the CDR3: TGTGCCAGCAGCCACCCGGGGGACGTCATGAACACTGAAGCTTTCTTT. Protein product: CASSHPGDVMNTEAFF.